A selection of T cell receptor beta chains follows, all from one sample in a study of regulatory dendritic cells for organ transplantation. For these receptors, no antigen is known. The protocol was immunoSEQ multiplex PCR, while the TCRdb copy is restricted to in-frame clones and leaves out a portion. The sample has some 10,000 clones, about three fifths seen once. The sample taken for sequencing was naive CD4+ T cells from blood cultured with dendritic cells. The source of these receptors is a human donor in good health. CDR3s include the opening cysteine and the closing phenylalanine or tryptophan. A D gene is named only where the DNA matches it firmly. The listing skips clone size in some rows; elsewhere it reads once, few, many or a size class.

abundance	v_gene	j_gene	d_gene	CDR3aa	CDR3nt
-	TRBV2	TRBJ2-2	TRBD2	CASHLTSGGSGELFF	TGTGCCAGCCATTTGACTAGCGGGGGTTCCGGGGAGCTGTTTTTT
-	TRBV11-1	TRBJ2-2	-	CASSFSGTGELFF	TGTGCCAGCAGCTTTTCGGGCACCGGGGAGCTGTTTTTT
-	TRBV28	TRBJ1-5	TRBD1	CASSLDRVGNQPQHF	TGTGCCAGCAGCCTTGACAGGGTAGGCAATCAGCCCCAGCATTTT
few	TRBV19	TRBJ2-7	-	CASSIVRGLSYEQYF	TGTGCCAGTAGTATAGTAAGGGGACTCTCCTACGAGCAGTACTTC
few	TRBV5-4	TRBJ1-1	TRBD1	CASSPGLTGDTEAFF	TGTGCCAGCAGCCCGGGGCTGACAGGGGACACTGAAGCTTTCTTT
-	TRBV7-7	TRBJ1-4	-	CASSLAAGEGEKLFF	TGTGCTAGCAGCTTAGCTGCAGGGGAGGGGGAAAAACTGTTTTTT
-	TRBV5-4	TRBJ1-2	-	CASSLGDMNYGYTF	TGTGCCAGCAGCTTAGGGGATATGAACTATGGCTACACCTTC
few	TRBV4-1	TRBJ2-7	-	CASSRPGHLSSYEQYF	TGCGCCAGCAGCCGCCCCGGACATTTGAGCTCCTACGAGCAGTACTTC
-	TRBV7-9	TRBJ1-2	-	CASSQGLPPNYGYTF	TGTGCCAGCAGTCAGGGCCTCCCTCCCAACTATGGCTACACCTTC
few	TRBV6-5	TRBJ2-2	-	CASSSPPGAGNRELFF	TGTGCCAGCAGTTCCCCCCCAGGTGCGGGGAACAGGGAGCTGTTTTTT
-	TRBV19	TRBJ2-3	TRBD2	CASMEGTSQDTQYF	TGTGCCAGTATGGAAGGGACTAGCCAAGATACGCAGTATTTT
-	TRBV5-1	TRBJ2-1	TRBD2	CASSLTSGGYNEQFF	TGCGCCAGCAGCTTGACTAGCGGGGGCTACAATGAGCAGTTCTTC
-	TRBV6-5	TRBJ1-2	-	CASTRSRRGDYGYTF	TGTGCCAGCACCCGTTCGAGAAGAGGTGACTATGGCTACACCTTC
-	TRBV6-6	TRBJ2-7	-	CASSYSSGSYEQYF	TGTGCCAGCAGTTACTCATCAGGATCCTACGAGCAGTACTTC
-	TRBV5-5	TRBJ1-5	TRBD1	CASSRTGPNQPQHF	TGTGCCAGCAGTAGGACAGGACCCAATCAGCCCCAGCATTTT
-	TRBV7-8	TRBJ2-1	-	CASSGYRDIYNEQFF	TGTGCCAGCAGCGGATACCGGGACATATACAATGAGCAGTTCTTC
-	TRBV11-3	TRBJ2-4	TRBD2	CASSFSSGGGNIQYF	TGTGCCAGCAGCTTCAGTAGCGGGGGGGGAAACATTCAGTACTTC
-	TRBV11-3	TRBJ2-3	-	CASSSVRGGNTDTQYF	TGTGCCAGCAGCTCAGTTAGGGGGGGCAACACAGATACGCAGTATTTT
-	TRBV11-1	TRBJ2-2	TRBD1	CASSLGPHRGTGELFF	TGTGCCAGCAGCTTAGGCCCACACAGGGGTACCGGGGAGCTGTTTTTT
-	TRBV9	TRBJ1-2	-	CASSVGAGSYGYTF	TGTGCCAGCAGCGTAGGTGCGGGATCCTATGGCTACACCTTC
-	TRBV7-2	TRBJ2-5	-	CASSLAQGWMTQYF	TGTGCCAGCAGCTTAGCGCAGGGGTGGATGACCCAGTACTTC
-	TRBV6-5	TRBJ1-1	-	CASSYSPGAEAFF	TGTGCCAGCAGTTACTCGCCCGGGGCTGAAGCTTTCTTT
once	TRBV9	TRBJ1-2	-	CASSPRGGFRYGYTF	TGTGCCAGCAGCCCAAGAGGGGGTTTTCGTTATGGCTACACCTTC
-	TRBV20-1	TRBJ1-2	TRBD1	CSVTGQVGYTF	TGCAGTGTTACGGGACAGGTTGGCTACACCTTC
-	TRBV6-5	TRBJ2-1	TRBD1	CASSFTGGGYNEQFF	TGTGCCAGCAGTTTCACAGGGGGTGGCTACAATGAGCAGTTCTTC
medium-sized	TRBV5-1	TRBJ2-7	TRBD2	CASSLDGGGSYEQYF	TGCGCCAGCAGCTTGGATGGGGGGGGCTCCTACGAGCAGTACTTC
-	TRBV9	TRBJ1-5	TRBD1	CASSRGQGLNQPQHF	TGTGCCAGCAGCCGCGGACAGGGCCTCAATCAGCCCCAGCATTTT
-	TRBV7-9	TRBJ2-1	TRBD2	CASSFWGGEQFF	TGCGCCAGCAGCTTTTGGGGGGGGGAGCAGTTCTTC
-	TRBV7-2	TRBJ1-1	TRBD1	CASSTPQGHTEAFF	TGTGCCAGCAGCACGCCACAGGGGCACACTGAAGCTTTCTTT
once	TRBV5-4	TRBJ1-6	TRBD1	CASSLLSGGDNSPLHF	TGTGCCAGCAGCTTGTTATCAGGGGGCGATAATTCACCCCTCCACTTT
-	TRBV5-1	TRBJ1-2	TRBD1	CASSPGQGALSGYTF	TGCGCCAGCAGCCCCGGACAGGGGGCCCTGTCGGGCTACACCTTC
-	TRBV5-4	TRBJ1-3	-	CASSLRGEAGNTIYF	TGTGCCAGCAGCTTAAGGGGCGAGGCTGGAAACACCATATATTTT
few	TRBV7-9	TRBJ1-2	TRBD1	CASSQGAMGNYGYTF	TGTGCCAGCAGCCAGGGGGCGATGGGAAACTATGGCTACACCTTC
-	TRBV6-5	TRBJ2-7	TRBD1	CASSLTGGGIYEQYF	TGTGCCAGCAGTCTAACAGGGGGCGGAATCTACGAGCAGTACTTC
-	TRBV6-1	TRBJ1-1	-	CASGQLWRAFF	TGTGCCAGCGGACAGCTCTGGCGAGCTTTCTTT
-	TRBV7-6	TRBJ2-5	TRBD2	CASRDVGGREETQYF	TGTGCCAGCAGGGACGTGGGGGGGAGGGAGGAGACCCAGTACTTC
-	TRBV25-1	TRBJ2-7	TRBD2	CASSDPTSGDHEQYF	TGTGCCAGCAGTGACCCGACTAGCGGGGATCACGAGCAGTACTTC
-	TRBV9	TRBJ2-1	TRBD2	CASSPRLAGARNEQFF	TGTGCCAGCAGCCCCAGGTTAGCGGGGGCGCGGAATGAGCAGTTCTTC
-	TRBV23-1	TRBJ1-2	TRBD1	CASSQPDRGRGYGYTF	TGCGCCAGCAGTCAACCAGACAGGGGACGGGGCTATGGCTACACCTTC
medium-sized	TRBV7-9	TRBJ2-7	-	CASSLAGAGEQYF	TGTGCCAGCAGCTTAGCGGGGGCTGGGGAGCAGTACTTC
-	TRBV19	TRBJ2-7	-	CASSPRVPYEQYF	TGTGCCAGTAGTCCCCGGGTACCCTACGAGCAGTACTTC
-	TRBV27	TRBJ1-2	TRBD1	CASRKTGANYGYTF	TGTGCCAGCAGAAAGACAGGGGCTAACTATGGCTACACCTTC